These 17 T cell receptor beta chains share one sample of origin, sequenced in a study of blood T cell repertoires in COVID-19. Data came from immunoSEQ multiplex PCR; TCRdb stores just in-frame clones and leaves some out. The sample carries more than 300,000 clones, roughly nine tenths recorded once. Sample: PBMCs or T cells enriched from blood (not recorded which). All receptors come from a woman aged 25 to 39 who had been exposed to COVID-19.

This chain joins TRBV4-1 and TRBJ1-4; no reliable D call. V was clipped by 4 bases and J by 1 base, with 10 bases between them. Germline V gene sequence: CDR1 MGHRA, CDR2 YSYEKL. The CDR3 totals 15 residues. The CDR3 coding sequence is TGCGCCAGCAGCCCGCAAGAGGGAACTAATGAAAAACTGTTTTTT. As protein: CASSPQEGTNEKLFF.

The V call is TRBV18, the J call TRBJ1-6; 12 bases match TRBD1. The CDR3 consists of 16 residues. J gave up 6 bases and V 2 bases, and 2 bases lay outside the gene matches. Germline values: CDR1 KGHSH, CDR2 LQKENI. CDR3 in amino acids: CASSPGTGGINSPLHF. The CDR3 region has the DNA TGTGCCAGCTCACCAGGGACAGGGGGCATTAATTCACCCCTCCACTTT.

V usage is TRBV6-5 and J usage is TRBJ2-5; no definite D call. CDR3 length: 14 residues. The V end lost 5 bases, the J end lost 4 bases, and 14 bases lay between the germline ends. Germline-derived CDR1 and CDR2 are MNHEY and SVGAGI. The CDR3 protein is CASSMSLVSETQYF. The CDR3 DNA is TGTGCCAGCAGTATGAGCCTGGTATCAGAGACCCAGTACTTC.

The genes are TRBV7-2 and TRBJ1-2; D is possibly TRBD1 (5 bases). Per the germline V gene, CDR1 is SGHTA and CDR2 is FQGNSA. The CDR3 is 13 residues long. V gave up 4 bases and J gave up 2 bases, with 8 bases separating them. CDR3 amino acids: CASSYDRNYGYTF. DNA for the CDR3: TGTGCCAGCAGCTACGACAGAAACTATGGCTACACCTTC.

Here the CDR3 DNA reads TGTGCCAGCAGCTCCCGGACAGGACAAGAGACCCAGTACTTC. Translation: CASSSRTGQETQYF. The V gene is TRBV7-9, the J gene TRBJ2-5, with 7 bases fitting TRBD1. The CDR3 runs to 14 residues. Per the germline V gene, CDR1 is SEHNR and CDR2 is FQNEAQ (reference sequence). V shed 4 bases and J 2 bases; nucleotides not matched to a gene: 4.

The rearrangement uses TRBV4-1 and TRBJ2-1, with 13 bases fitting TRBD2. Germline V gives CDR1 MGHRA, CDR2 YSYEKL. The V segment lost 4 bases and the J segment 0 bases; nucleotides outside the gene matches: 9. This CDR3 spans 19 amino acids. The chain's CDR3 is CASSRRLAGGTISYNEQFF. CDR3 nucleotides: TGCGCCAGCAGCCGACGACTAGCGGGGGGCACTATCTCCTACAATGAGCAGTTCTTC.

Here the CDR3 DNA reads TGTGCCAGCAGTGAAGCGCTTCTGGGCGTGTGGCGGTACTTC. Translation: CASSEALLGVWRYF. The chain is built from TRBV2 and TRBJ2-7; unclear D gene. Germline V gives CDR1 SNHLY, CDR2 FYNNEI. The CDR3 is 14 residues long. V was clipped by 0 bases and J by 12 bases, with 18 bases between them.

This clone appeared a single time. The chain links TRBV6-2 or TRBV6-3 to TRBJ1-1, with 7 bases lining up with TRBD1. The CDR3 consists of 11 residues. Germline lookup yields CDR1 MNHEY and CDR2 SVGEGT. V trimming: 5 bases; J trimming: 11 bases; junction bases outside the gene matches: 5. In DNA form, the CDR3 reads TGTGCCAGCAGTAACGGACAGGCCGCTTTCTTT. Protein sequence: CASSNGQAAFF.

The V gene is TRBV7-9, the J gene TRBJ1-6; 7 bases agree with TRBD1. This CDR3 has 15 amino acids. The ends lost 7 bases at V and 7 bases at J; junction bases unmatched: 10. CDR1 and CDR2 (germline): SEHNR, FQNEAQ (reference sequence). The CDR3 nucleotides are TGTGCCAGCACCTCCCAAGGACAGGCGAATTCACCCCTCCACTTT. Its protein product is CASTSQGQANSPLHF.

The rearrangement joins TRBV5-1 to TRBJ1-6; D might be TRBD1 (5 bases). Per germline, CDR1 SGHRS and CDR2 YFSETQ. Trimming took 0 bases from V and 7 from J, leaving 11 bases between them. This CDR3 is 15 amino acids long. The CDR3: CASSLVQGSNSPLHF. The CDR3 coding sequence is TGCGCCAGCAGCTTGGTTCAGGGATCCAATTCACCCCTCCACTTT.

This clone came up once. The sample contains more than one DNA sequence encoding this CDR3. The chain combines TRBV9 with TRBJ2-3; unclear D gene. CDR3 length equals 14 residues. Germline V gives CDR1 SGDLS, CDR2 YYNGEE. Trimming took 2 bases from V and 0 from J, leaving 7 bases between them. The CDR3 nucleotides are TGTGCCAGCAGCGTCGTCGGGAGCACAGATACGCAGTATTTT. Translated, it gives CASSVVGSTDTQYF.

This clone was seen once. The chain uses TRBV6-1 and TRBJ1-5; 7 nucleotides match TRBD1. There are 16 residues in the CDR3. V shed 2 bases and J 6 bases; nucleotides not matched to a gene: 10. Germline V gives CDR1 MNHNS, CDR2 SASEGT. DNA of the CDR3: TGTGCCAGCAGTGAAATGATTGGGCAGGGGGGTCAGCCCCAGCATTTT. Protein product: CASSEMIGQGGQPQHF.

This sequence joins TRBV14 and TRBJ1-1; 9 nucleotides align to TRBD1. The CDR3 extends over 16 amino acids. V shed 3 bases and J 5 bases; nucleotides not matched to a gene: 10. From germline, CDR1 is SGHDN and CDR2 FVKESK. CDR3 DNA: TGTGCCAGCAGCCACGTCCCGGGACAGGGAGGGACTGAAGCTTTCTTT. Protein product: CASSHVPGQGGTEAFF.

The V gene is TRBV24-1, the J gene TRBJ2-1; 10 positions match TRBD1. Germline CDR1 and CDR2: KGHDR and SFDVKD. This CDR3 comprises 15 residues. The V segment lost 7 bases and the J segment 3 bases; nucleotides outside the gene matches: 5. CDR3 protein: CATSSGTGDYNEQFF. Written as DNA, the CDR3 is TGTGCCACCAGCAGCGGGACAGGGGACTACAATGAGCAGTTCTTC.

The chain couples TRBV19 to TRBJ2-4, with TRBD1 as a possible D gene (5 bases). This CDR3 region has 16 residues. V lost 5 bases, J lost 0 bases, and 14 bases lay in between. Germline loops: CDR1 LNHDA, CDR2 SQIVND (reference sequence). The CDR3 protein is CASSLTASLAKNIQYF. CDR3 sequence (DNA): TGTGCCAGTAGTCTGACAGCGTCTTTAGCCAAAAACATTCAGTACTTC.

The chain employs TRBV5-1 and TRBJ1-1, with no clear D. This CDR3 spans 13 amino acids. Germline values: CDR1 SGHRS, CDR2 YFSETQ. V was cut by 2 bases and J by 3 bases, with 8 bases left in between. CDR3 nucleotides: TGCGCCAGCAGCTTCCACGGTGACACTGAAGCTTTCTTT. Its protein is CASSFHGDTEAFF.

This rearrangement joins TRBV5-1 to TRBJ2-1, with TRBD1 identical over 7 bases. This CDR3 has 14 amino acids. After removal of 0 bases from V and 3 bases from J, the junction contained 0 bases not matched to a gene. Germline assignment: CDR1 SGHRS and CDR2 YFSETQ. The CDR3 region is CASSLGDSYNEQFF. Written as DNA, the CDR3 is TGCGCCAGCAGCTTGGGGGACAGCTACAATGAGCAGTTCTTC.